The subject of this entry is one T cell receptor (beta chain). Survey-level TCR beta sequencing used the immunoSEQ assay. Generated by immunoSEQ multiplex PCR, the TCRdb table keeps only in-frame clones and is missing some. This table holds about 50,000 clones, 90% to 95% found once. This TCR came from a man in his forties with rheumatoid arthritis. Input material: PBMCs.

The CDR3 loop reads CASSLWSGDGYTF. DNA of the CDR3: TGTGCCAGCAGTTTATGGTCAGGAGATGGCTACACCTTC. The V call is TRBV28, the J call TRBJ1-2; D is unclear. V gave up 0 bases and J gave up 6 bases, with 8 bases separating them. The CDR3 spans 13 residues. Germline CDR1 and CDR2: MDHEN and SYDVKM.